Listed below are T cell receptor beta chains from one sample, sequenced in a study of T cell changes during pregnancy in multiple sclerosis. Sequenced by immunoSEQ multiplex PCR; TCRdb stores in-frame clones only, minus some. The sample consists of fewer than 30,000 clones, more than 90% of them appearing once. The sequencing used CD8+ T cells from peripheral blood mononuclear cells, collected before pregnancy. The receptors derive from a female donor with multiple sclerosis, enrolled in a pregnancy study. CDR3s include the opening cysteine and the closing phenylalanine or tryptophan. The D gene is left open where the match is weak. Only part of the rows carry a size: once, few, many, or a class if the clone is expanded.

- | TRBJ1-1 | - | TRBV7-9 | 15 | CASSPRVGGGTEAFF | TGTGCCAGCAGCCCCCGAGTTGGGGGCGGCACTGAAGCTTTCTTT
- | TRBJ1-1 | - | TRBV11-3 | 13 | CASSLDLSTEAFF | TGTGCCAGCAGCTTAGATCTCAGCACTGAAGCTTTCTTT
- | TRBJ1-1 | few | TRBV9 | 15 | CASSVGGGARVEAFF | TGTGCCAGCAGCGTAGGTGGGGGGGCTAGGGTTGAAGCTTTCTTT
- | TRBJ1-1 | - | TRBV27 | 13 | CASSLSAGIEAFF | TGTGCCAGCAGTTTATCGGCAGGGATCGAAGCTTTCTTT
TRBD1 | TRBJ2-4 | - | TRBV18 | 15 | CASSPEPGQGNIQYF | TGTGCCAGCTCACCAGAACCGGGACAGGGGAACATTCAGTACTTC
- | TRBJ1-5 | - | TRBV6-5 | 16 | CASSSRSPGGNQPQHF | TGTGCCAGCAGTTCCCGGTCTCCCGGGGGCAATCAGCCCCAGCATTTT
TRBD2 | TRBJ2-2 | - | TRBV4-3 | 16 | CASSPSRTGGSGELFF | TGCGCCAGCAGCCCTAGCAGGACGGGAGGATCCGGGGAGCTGTTTTTT
TRBD2 | TRBJ2-3 | - | TRBV4-3 | 16 | CASSQDRRGGIDTQYF | TGCGCCAGCAGCCAAGATCGGCGGGGGGGGATAGATACGCAGTATTTT
TRBD1 | TRBJ2-5 | - | TRBV9 | 15 | CASSAQQGIQETQYF | TGTGCCAGCAGCGCGCAACAGGGGATCCAAGAGACCCAGTACTTC
- | TRBJ1-1 | few | TRBV13 | 11 | CASQGNTEAFF | TGTGCCAGTCAGGGGAACACTGAAGCTTTCTTT
- | TRBJ1-1 | - | TRBV7-9 | 15 | CASSAAVGEGTEAFF | TGTGCCAGCAGCGCAGCGGTCGGGGAGGGCACTGAAGCTTTCTTT